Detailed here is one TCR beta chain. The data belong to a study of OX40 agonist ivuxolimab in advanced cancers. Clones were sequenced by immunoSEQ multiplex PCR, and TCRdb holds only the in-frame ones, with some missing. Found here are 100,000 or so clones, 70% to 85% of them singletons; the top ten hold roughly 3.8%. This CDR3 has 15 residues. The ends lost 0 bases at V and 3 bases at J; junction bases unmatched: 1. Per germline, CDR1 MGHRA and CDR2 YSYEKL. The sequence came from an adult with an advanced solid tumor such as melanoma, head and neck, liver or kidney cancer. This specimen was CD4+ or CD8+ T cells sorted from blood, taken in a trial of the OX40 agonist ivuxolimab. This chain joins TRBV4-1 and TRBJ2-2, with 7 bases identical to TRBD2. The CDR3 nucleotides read TGCGCCAGCAGCCAAGATACTAGCGACACCGGGGAGCTGTTTTTT. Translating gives CASSQDTSDTGELFF.